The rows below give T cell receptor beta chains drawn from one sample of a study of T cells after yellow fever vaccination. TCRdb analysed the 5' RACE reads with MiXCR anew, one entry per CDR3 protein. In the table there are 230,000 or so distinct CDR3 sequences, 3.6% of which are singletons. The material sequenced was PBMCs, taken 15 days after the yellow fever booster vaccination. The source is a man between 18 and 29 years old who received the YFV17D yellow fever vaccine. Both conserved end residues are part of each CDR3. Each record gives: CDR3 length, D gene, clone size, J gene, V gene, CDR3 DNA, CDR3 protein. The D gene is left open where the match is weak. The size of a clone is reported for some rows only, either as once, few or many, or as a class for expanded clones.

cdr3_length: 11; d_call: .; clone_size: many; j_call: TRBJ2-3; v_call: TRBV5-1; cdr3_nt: TGCGCCAGCGGATACACAGATACGCAGTATTTT; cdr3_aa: CASGYTDTQYF
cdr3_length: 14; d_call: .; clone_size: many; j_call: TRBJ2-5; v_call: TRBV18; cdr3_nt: TGTGCCAGCTCACCAAGAGCGGCCTATGAGACCCAGTACTTC; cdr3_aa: CASSPRAAYETQYF
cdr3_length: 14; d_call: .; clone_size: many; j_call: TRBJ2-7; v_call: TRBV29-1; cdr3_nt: TGCAGCGTTGAAGTAGCAGGGCTGGGCAACGAGCAGTACTTC; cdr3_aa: CSVEVAGLGNEQYF
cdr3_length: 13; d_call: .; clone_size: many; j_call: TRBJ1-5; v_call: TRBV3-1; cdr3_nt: TGTGCCAGCAGCCACAGGGACTTCGGGGCCCAGCATTTT; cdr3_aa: CASSHRDFGAQHF
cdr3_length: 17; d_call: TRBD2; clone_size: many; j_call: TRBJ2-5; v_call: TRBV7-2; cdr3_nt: TGTGCCAGCAGAGGCGGGGGGGCGAGGATGGGGTGGGAGACCCAGTACTTC; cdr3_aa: CASRGGGARMGWETQYF
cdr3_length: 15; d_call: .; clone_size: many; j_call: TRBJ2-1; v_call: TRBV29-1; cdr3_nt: TGCAGCGTTGATCCCCCAACGGAGCCTCACAATGAGCAGTTCTTC; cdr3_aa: CSVDPPTEPHNEQFF
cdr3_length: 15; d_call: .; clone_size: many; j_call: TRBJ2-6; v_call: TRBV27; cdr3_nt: TGTGCCAGCAGTTTAATCCCAAACGGGGCCAACGTCCTGACTTTC; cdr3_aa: CASSLIPNGANVLTF
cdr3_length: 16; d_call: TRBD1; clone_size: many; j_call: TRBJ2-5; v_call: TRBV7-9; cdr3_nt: TGTGCCAGCAGCTTAGGAGGGACAGGGGCGATAGAGACCCAGTACTTC; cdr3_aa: CASSLGGTGAIETQYF
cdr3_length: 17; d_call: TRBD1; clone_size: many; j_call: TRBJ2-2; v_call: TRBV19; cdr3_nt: TGTGCCACAAATCTCGACAGGGCTTATCGGGGCACCGGGGAGCTGTTTTTT; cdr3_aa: CATNLDRAYRGTGELFF
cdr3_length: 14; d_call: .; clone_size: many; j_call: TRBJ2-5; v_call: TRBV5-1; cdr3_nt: TGCGCCAGCAGTACCGAAGGACGGAAAGAGACCCAGTACTTC; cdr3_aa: CASSTEGRKETQYF
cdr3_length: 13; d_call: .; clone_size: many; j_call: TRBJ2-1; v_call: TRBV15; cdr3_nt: TGTGCCACCAGCAGAGATCGCGAGAACCTTCGGGTCTTC; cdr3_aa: CATSRDRENLRVF
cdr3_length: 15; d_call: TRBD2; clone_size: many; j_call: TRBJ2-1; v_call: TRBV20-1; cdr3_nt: TGCAGTGCTAGAGATTCGGCGGGAGCCTACAATGAGCAGTTCTTC; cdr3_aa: CSARDSAGAYNEQFF
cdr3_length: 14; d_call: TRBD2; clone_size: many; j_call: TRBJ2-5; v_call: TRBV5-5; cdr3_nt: TGTGCCAGCAGCTTGCGGGGGGGGGCAGAGACCCAGTACTTC; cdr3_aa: CASSLRGGAETQYF
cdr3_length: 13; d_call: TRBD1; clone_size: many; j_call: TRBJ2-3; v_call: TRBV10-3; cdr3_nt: TGTGCCATCACAGGGGGACGCACAGATACGCAGTATTTT; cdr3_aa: CAITGGRTDTQYF
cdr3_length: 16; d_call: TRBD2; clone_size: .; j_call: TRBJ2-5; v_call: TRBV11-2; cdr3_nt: TGTGCCAGCAGCTGGGCGGGGGGGCCCAGGGAAGAGACCCAGTACTTC; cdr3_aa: CASSWAGGPREETQYF
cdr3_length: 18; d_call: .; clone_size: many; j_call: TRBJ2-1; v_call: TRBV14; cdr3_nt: TGTGCCAGCAGATACGAGTATCACCTGGTTCGGGGAACCAATGAGCAGTTCTTC; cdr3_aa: CASRYEYHLVRGTNEQFF
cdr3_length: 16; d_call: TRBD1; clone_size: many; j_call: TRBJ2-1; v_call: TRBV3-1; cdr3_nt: TGTGCCAGCAGCCAAGATCCGGGGACAGGAAACAATGAGCAGTTCTTC; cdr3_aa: CASSQDPGTGNNEQFF
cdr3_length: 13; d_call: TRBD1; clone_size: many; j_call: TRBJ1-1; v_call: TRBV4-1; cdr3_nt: TGCGCCAGCAGCCAAGGGGGACAGTATGAAGCTTTCTTT; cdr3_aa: CASSQGGQYEAFF
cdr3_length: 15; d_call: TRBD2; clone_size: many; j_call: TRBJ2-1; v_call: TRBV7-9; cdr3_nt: TGTGCCAGCAGGGGGACTAGCGGGGGGTACAATGAGCAGTTCTTC; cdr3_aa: CASRGTSGGYNEQFF
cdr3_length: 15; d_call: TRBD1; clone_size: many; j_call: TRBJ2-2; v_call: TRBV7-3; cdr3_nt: TGTGCCAGCAGCTCCGAGACAGGGGCCCCCGGGGAGCTGTTTTTT; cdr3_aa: CASSSETGAPGELFF
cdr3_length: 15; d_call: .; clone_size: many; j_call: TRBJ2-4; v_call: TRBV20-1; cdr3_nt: TGCAGTGCTAGATCGGGGGAGCTGCTGGGTTTCGCTCAGTACTTC; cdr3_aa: CSARSGELLGFAQYF
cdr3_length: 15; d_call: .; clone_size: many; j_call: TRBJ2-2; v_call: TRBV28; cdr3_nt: TGTGCCAGCAGTTTACCCCACAGATTAGCGGCCGAGCTGTTTTTT; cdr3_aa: CASSLPHRLAAELFF
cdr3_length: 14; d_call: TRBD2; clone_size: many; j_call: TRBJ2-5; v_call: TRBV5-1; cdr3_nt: TGCGCCAGCAGCTCCACTAGCGGGGAAGAGACCCAGTACTTC; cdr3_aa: CASSSTSGEETQYF
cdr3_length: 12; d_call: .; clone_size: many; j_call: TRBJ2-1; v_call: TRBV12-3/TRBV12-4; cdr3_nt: TGTGCCAGCAGTTTCGGGCTATATGAGCAGTTCTTC; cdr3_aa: CASSFGLYEQFF
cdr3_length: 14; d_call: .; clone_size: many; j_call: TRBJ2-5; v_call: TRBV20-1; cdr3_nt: TGCAGTGCTAGTAGGAGTCCGGGGCGGCAGACCCAGTACTTC; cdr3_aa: CSASRSPGRQTQYF
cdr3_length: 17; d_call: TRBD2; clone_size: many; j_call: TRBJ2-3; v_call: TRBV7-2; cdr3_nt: TGTGCCAGCAGCCGCCAACTAGCGGGGGGGAGGTTGGATACGCAGTATTTT; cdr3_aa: CASSRQLAGGRLDTQYF
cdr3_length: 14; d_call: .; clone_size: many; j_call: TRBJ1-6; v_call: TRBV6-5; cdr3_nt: TGTGCCAGCAGTTACTCGAGGGGAGGGACACCCCTCCACTTT; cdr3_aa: CASSYSRGGTPLHF
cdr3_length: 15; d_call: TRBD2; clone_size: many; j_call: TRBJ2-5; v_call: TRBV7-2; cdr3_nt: TGTGCCAGCGCCGTGGGGGGGTTGAGCTGGGAGACCCAGTACTTC; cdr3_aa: CASAVGGLSWETQYF
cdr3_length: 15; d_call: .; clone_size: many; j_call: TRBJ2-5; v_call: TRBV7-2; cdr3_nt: TGTGCCAGCAGCCCCCTAATGTTAGCACACGAGACCCAGTACTTC; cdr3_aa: CASSPLMLAHETQYF
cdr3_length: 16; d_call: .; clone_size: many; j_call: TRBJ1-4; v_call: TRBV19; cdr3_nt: TGTGCCAGTAGCATCGGCAATGCGAGGGACTCTGAAAAACTGTTTTTT; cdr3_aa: CASSIGNARDSEKLFF